A selection of T cell receptor beta chains follows, all from one sample in a study of tumour-infiltrating T cells in Burkitt lymphoma. Method: immunoSEQ multiplex PCR; TCRdb's copy keeps in-frame clones and lacks some. This table holds around 46,000 clones, around 30% found once. The sample taken for sequencing was tumor tissue. The receptors shown here come from a human donor with Burkitt lymphoma. Both conserved end residues are part of each CDR3. Fields, in order: V gene, D gene, clone size, J gene, CDR3 length, CDR3 DNA, CDR3 protein. A D gene is named only where the DNA matches it firmly. Some rows have no size entry. The others give once, few or many, or a class for an expanded clone.

TRBV6-5,-,-,TRBJ1-5,15,TGTGCCAGCAGGGCTGGGGGGGGGCAGGGTCAGCCCCAGCATTTT,CASRAGGGQGQPQHF
TRBV7-2,-,-,TRBJ2-1,13,TGTGCCAGCAGCCACGGACAGAAACCCCCACAGTTCTTC,CASSHGQKPPQFF
TRBV7-6,TRBD1,-,TRBJ1-6,14,TGTGCCAGCAGCGCGCAGGGGGAGGCATCACCCCTCCACTTT,CASSAQGEASPLHF
TRBV19,-,-,TRBJ1-6,14,TGTGCCAGTAGTATTAACACCTATAATTCACCCCTCCACTTT,CASSINTYNSPLHF
TRBV10-3,TRBD2,-,TRBJ2-2,18,TGTGCCATCAGTGAGATTACTGGGACTAGCGGGTTTCACGGGGAGCTGTTTTTT,CAISEITGTSGFHGELFF
TRBV10-3,TRBD2,-,TRBJ2-3,16,TGTGCCATCAGTGAGCCTAGCGGGGGAGGCACAGATACGCAGTATTTT,CAISEPSGGGTDTQYF
TRBV7-8,TRBD1,few,TRBJ2-7,14,TGTGCCAGCAGATCGGACAGGGAGATCTACGAGCAGTACTTC,CASRSDREIYEQYF
TRBV28,TRBD2,many,TRBJ2-2,15,TGTGCCAGCGAACTAGCGGGGGGACCACAGGGGGAGCTGTTTTTT,CASELAGGPQGELFF
TRBV5-1,-,-,TRBJ2-4,16,TGCGCCAGCAGCTTATCTAGGAGGGGGGCCAAAAACATTCAGTACTTC,CASSLSRRGAKNIQYF
TRBV6-5,-,few,TRBJ1-1,13,TGTGCCAGCAGGAAGCCGGGGGGCACTGAAGCTTTCTTT,CASRKPGGTEAFF
TRBV5-1,-,-,TRBJ2-4,14,TGCGCCAGCAGCTTGGAACCAGACAGAAGAATTCAGTACTTC,CASSLEPDRRIQYF
TRBV29-1,-,-,TRBJ1-2,13,TGCAGCGTTGACGCAGGCTTTTTAGAGAGCTACACCTTC,CSVDAGFLESYTF
TRBV9,-,-,TRBJ2-3,15,TGTGCCAGCAGCGTAGGGCCAGGGCTCACAGATACGCAGTATTTT,CASSVGPGLTDTQYF
TRBV10-2,-,few,TRBJ1-1,12,TGCGCCAGTCGGTTGGGGGACACTGAAGCTTTCTTT,CASRLGDTEAFF
TRBV7-6,-,-,TRBJ2-1,16,TGTGCCAGCAGCTTACCGCTCGCGGGCTTTGGGAATGAGCAGTTCTTC,CASSLPLAGFGNEQFF
TRBV13,TRBD1,few,TRBJ2-1,13,TGTGCCAGCAGCGGGACAGGGAGAATTGGGCAGTTCTTC,CASSGTGRIGQFF
TRBV15,-,-,TRBJ1-3,17,TGTGCCACCAGCAGAGATCGAAGAGGGGCTCAAAGAAACACCATATATTTT,CATSRDRRGAQRNTIYF
TRBV4-3,-,few,TRBJ2-1,14,TGCGCCAGCAGCCAAGACGGCACTATCAGTGAGCAGTTCTTC,CASSQDGTISEQFF
TRBV2,-,-,TRBJ2-7,15,TGTGCCAGCAGTGACAGGGGCCGGACCCCCTACGAGCAGTACTTC,CASSDRGRTPYEQYF
TRBV19,-,once,TRBJ1-3,14,TGTGCCAGTAGTATAGCACATCGGGCGAACACCATATATTTT,CASSIAHRANTIYF
TRBV7-8,TRBD2,-,TRBJ2-3,13,TGTGCCAGCGCACCTAGCGGGACAGATACGCAGTATTTT,CASAPSGTDTQYF
TRBV29-1,-,few,TRBJ2-6,14,TGCAGCGTTAGCGAGAGCTCTGGGGCCAACGTCCTGACTTTC,CSVSESSGANVLTF
TRBV7-9,-,few,TRBJ2-5,14,TGTGCCAGCAGCTTAAGGGGGGCACGGGAGACCCAGTACTTC,CASSLRGARETQYF
TRBV5-1,TRBD1,few,TRBJ2-2,15,TGCGCCAGCAGTAGGACAGGGGCGAACACCGGGGAGCTGTTTTTT,CASSRTGANTGELFF
TRBV5-1,-,-,TRBJ2-3,13,TGCGCCAGCAGCCCCCCTCCTCCAGATACGCAGTATTTT,CASSPPPPDTQYF
TRBV27,-,-,TRBJ1-1,14,TGTGCCAGCAGTTTAAGCAGGGTAGTGCCTGAAGCTTTCTTT,CASSLSRVVPEAFF
TRBV15,-,-,TRBJ1-1,13,TGTGCCACCAGCAGAGGACTGAGCACTGAAGCTTTCTTT,CATSRGLSTEAFF